This T cell receptor (beta chain) stems from a study of naive and memory T cell subsets. This clonotype occurred a few times. Antigen specificity is unknown. This CDR3 contains 13 residues. Germline V gene data show CDR1 as LGHDT and CDR2 as YNNKEL (reference sequence). Trimming removed 2 bases at V and 7 bases at J, with 11 bases between. Both TRBC1 and TRBC2 were covered by a beta constant-region primer of two equimolar oligonucleotides. Ligated cDNA was amplified by four rounds of PCR with nested alpha and beta constant-region primers and SP2. TCRdb ran MiXCR on the UMI-ligation and nested PCR reads and lists one entry per CDR3 protein. This sample carries over 30,000 distinct CDR3 sequences, less than 20% of them seen once, and the ten largest clones take 3.4%. Overall study findings and caveats: A clonotype means one alpha or beta sequence, not an alpha/beta pair. RNA-based TCR counts may shift with T cell activation and differentiation. Over 90% of naive TCR sequences appeared only once, unlike memory subsets.

EMRA cells were CD45RA+CD27-, and effector memory cells CD45RA-CD27-. Specimen: effector memory CD4+ T cells from blood. Specified subset: effector memory, CD45RA- CD27-. This sequence originates from a human donor in good health. The gene calls are TRBV3-1 and TRBJ1-1; possibly TRBD1 for D (5 bases). CDR3 sequence reads: CASSQTGRGEAFF. The CDR3 nucleotides are TGTGCCAGCAGCCAAACGGGACGGGGTGAAGCTTTCTTT.